This record concerns one T cell receptor beta chain sequence. The antigen is unknown. These data belong to a study of early T cells in non-severe SARS-CoV-2 infection. Study context: The chains were unpaired, and the sequenced material was bulk RNA from unsorted whole blood. Overall study results and limits: The study's VDJdb matching favored anti-spike CD8 responses and missed private and CD4 specificities.

The ends were cut back, 5 bases at V and 3 bases at J, with 4 bases in the middle. The CDR3 totals 11 residues. CDR1 is SSHAT, CDR2 FNYEAQ, per germline (reference sequence). Each single cDNA molecule received a unique molecular identifier. MiXCR, applied by TCRdb to the 5' RACE reads, yields one record per CDR3 protein. The repertoire holds more than 40,000 distinct CDR3 sequences, with 6% to 8.5% as singletons. The TCR comes from an adult who was a healthcare worker with PCR-confirmed SARS-CoV-2 infection or an uninfected control (not recorded which). The sample consisted of whole blood. V usage is TRBV7-7 and J usage is TRBJ2-5; D not resolved. The CDR3 DNA is TGTGCCAGCAGCAAGGAAGAGACCCAGTACTTC. Protein: CASSKEETQYF.